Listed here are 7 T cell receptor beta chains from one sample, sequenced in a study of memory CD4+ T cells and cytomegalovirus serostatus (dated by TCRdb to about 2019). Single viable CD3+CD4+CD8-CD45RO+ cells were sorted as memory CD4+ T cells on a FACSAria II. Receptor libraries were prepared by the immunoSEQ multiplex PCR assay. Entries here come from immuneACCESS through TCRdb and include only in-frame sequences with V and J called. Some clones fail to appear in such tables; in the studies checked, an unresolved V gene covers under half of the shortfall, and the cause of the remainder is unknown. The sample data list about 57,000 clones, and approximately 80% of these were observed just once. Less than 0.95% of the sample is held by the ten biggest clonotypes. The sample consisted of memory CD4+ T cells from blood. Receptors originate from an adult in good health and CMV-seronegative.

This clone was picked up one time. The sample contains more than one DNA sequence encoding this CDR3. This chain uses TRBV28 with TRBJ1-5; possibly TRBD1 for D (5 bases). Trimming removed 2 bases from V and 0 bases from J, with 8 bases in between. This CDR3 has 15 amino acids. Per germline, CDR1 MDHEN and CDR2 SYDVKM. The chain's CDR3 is CASSLGAGSNQPQHF. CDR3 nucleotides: TGTGCCAGCAGTTTAGGGGCGGGTAGCAATCAGCCCCAGCATTTT.

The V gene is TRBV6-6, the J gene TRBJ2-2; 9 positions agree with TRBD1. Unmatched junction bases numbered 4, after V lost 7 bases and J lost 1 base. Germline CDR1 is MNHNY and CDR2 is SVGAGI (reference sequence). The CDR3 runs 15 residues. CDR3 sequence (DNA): TGTGCCAGCAAGAGGGGACAGGGGAACACCGGGGAGCTGTTTTTT. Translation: CASKRGQGNTGELFF.

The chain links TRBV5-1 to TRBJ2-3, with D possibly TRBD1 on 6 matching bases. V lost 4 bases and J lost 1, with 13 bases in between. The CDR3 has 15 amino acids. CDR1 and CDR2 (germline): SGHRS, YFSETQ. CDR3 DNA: TGCGCCAGCAGCCTTACAGGGTCTGGCACAGATACGCAGTATTTT. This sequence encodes CASSLTGSGTDTQYF.

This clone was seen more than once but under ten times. CDR3 in DNA: TGTGCCAGCAGCGGCGGGAGTTACCAAGAGACCCAGTACTTC. Its translation: CASSGGSYQETQYF. The chain has TRBV5-5 and TRBJ2-5; 7 nucleotides line up with TRBD2. J lost 0 bases, V lost 4 bases, and 3 bases had no gene match. The CDR3 consists of 14 residues. The germline V gene encodes CDR1 SGHKS and CDR2 YYEKEE (reference sequence).

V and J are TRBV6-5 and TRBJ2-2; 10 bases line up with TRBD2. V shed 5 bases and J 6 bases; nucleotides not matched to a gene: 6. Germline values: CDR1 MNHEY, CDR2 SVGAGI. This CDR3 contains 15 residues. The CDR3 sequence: CASSPPSGSPGELFF. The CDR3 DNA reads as TGTGCCAGCAGTCCTCCTAGCGGGAGTCCCGGGGAGCTGTTTTTT.

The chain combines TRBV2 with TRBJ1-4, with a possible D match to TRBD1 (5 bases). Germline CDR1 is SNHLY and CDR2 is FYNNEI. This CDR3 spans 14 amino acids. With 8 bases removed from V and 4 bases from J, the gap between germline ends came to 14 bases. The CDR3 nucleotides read TGTGCCAGCTGGGGCGGGGGGGGTAATGAAAAACTGTTTTTT. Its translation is CASWGGGGNEKLFF.

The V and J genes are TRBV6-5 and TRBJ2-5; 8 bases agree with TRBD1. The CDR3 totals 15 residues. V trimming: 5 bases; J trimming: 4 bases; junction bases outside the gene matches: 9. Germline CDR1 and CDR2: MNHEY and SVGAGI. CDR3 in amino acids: CASSNHRTGRETQYF. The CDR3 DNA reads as TGTGCCAGCAGTAACCACAGGACAGGGCGAGAGACCCAGTACTTC.